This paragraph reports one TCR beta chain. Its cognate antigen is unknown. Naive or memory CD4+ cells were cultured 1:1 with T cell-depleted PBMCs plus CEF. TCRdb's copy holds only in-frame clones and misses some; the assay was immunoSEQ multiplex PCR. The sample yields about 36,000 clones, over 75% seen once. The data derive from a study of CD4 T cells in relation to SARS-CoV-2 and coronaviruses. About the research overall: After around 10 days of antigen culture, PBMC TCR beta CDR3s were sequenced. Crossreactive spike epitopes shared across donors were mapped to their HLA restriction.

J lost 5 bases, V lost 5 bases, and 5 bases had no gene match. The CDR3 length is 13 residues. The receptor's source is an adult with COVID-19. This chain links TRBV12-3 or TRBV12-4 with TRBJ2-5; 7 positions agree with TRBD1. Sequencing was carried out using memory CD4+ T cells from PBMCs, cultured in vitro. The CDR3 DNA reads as TGTGCCAGCAGTCCGGGACAGTGGGAGACCCAGTACTTC. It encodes CASSPGQWETQYF.